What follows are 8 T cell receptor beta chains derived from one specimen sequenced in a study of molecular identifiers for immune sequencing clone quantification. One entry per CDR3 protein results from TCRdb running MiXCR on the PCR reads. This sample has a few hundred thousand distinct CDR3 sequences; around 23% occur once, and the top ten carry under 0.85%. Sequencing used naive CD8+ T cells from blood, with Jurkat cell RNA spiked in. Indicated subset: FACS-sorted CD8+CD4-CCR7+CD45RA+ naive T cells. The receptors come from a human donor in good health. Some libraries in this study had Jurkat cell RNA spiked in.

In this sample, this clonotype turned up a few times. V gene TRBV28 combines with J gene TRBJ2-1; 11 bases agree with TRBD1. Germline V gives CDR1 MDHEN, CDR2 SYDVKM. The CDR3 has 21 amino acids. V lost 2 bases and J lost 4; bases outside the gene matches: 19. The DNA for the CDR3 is TGTGCCAGCAGTTTACCCCGGACAGGGGGCGGTGGTAGCGGGCTGTACAATGAGCAGTTCTTC. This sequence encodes CASSLPRTGGGGSGLYNEQFF. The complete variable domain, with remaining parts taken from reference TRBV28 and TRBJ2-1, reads DVKVTQSSRYLVKRTGEKVFLECVQDMDHENMFWYRQDPGLGLRLIYFSYDVKMKEKGDIPEGYSVSREKKERFSLILESASTNQTSMYLCASSLPRTGGGGSGLYNEQFFGPGTRLTVL.

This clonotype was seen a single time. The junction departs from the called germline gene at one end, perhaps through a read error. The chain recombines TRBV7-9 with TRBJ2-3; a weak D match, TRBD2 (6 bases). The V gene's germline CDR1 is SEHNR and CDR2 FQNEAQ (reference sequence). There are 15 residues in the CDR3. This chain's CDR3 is CASSHHGGPADTPYF. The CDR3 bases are TGTGCCAGCAGCCATCACGGGGGTCCGGCAGATACGCCGTATTTT.

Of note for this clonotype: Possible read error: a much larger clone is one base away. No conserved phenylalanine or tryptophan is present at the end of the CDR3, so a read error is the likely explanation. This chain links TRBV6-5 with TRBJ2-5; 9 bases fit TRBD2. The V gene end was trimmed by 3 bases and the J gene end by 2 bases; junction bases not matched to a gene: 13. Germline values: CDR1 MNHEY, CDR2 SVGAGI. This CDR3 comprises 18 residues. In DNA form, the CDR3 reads TGTGCCAGCAGTTATGGGAATCCTAGCGGGGAAAAACAAGAGACCCAGTACCTC. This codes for CASSYGNPSGEKQETQYL.

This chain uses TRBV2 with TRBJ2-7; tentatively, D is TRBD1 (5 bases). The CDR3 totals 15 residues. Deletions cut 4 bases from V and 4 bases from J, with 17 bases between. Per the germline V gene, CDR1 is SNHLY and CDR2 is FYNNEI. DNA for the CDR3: TGTGCCAGCAGTGGGAAGGAGACAGCGACTTACGAGCAGTACTTC. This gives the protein CASSGKETATYEQYF.

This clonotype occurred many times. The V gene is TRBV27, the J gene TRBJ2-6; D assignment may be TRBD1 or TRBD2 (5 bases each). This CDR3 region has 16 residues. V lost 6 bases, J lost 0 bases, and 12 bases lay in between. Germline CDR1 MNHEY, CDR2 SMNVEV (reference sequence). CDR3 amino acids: CASSPGAFSGANVLTF. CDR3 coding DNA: TGTGCCAGCAGCCCCGGGGCCTTCTCTGGGGCCAACGTCCTGACTTTC. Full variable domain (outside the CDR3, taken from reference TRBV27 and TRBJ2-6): EAQVTQNPRYLITVTGKKLTVTCSQNMNHEYMSWYRQDPGLGLRQIYYSMNVEVTDKGDVPEGYKVSRKEKRNFPLILESPSPNQTSLYFCASSPGAFSGANVLTFGAGSRLTVL.

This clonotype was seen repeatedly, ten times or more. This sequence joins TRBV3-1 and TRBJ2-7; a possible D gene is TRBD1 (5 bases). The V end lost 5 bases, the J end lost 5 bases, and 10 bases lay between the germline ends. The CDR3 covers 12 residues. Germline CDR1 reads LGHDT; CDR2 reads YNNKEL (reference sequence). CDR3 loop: CASSALGHEQYF. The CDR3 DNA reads TGTGCCAGCAGCGCCCTGGGGCACGAGCAGTACTTC.

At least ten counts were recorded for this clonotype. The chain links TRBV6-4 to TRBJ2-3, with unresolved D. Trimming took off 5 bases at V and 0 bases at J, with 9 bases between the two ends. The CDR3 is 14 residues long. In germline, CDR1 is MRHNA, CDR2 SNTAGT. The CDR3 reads CASSQNPSTDTQYF. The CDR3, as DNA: TGTGCCAGCAGTCAGAACCCTAGCACAGATACGCAGTATTTT.

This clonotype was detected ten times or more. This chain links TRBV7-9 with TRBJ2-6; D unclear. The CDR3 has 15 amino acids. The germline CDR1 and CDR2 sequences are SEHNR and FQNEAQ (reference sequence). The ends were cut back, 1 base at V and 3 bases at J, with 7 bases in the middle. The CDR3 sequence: CASSLGGFGANVLTF. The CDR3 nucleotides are TGTGCCAGCAGCTTAGGAGGCTTTGGGGCCAACGTCCTGACTTTC.